A single sample gave rise to the 10 T cell receptor beta chains below, sequenced in a study of blood T cell repertoires in COVID-19. Using immunoSEQ multiplex PCR, the repertoire was profiled, and TCRdb retains in-frame clones only, with some absent. The data hold about 72,000 clones, with more than 75% observed a single time. The sequenced material came from peripheral blood. Every receptor here comes from a human donor in a cohort sampled during active COVID-19.

This clone was counted only a few times. The rearrangement joins TRBV10-3 to TRBJ1-4, with 7 bases fitting TRBD1. CDR3 size: 14 residues. V was clipped by 7 bases and J by 8 bases; unmatched bases: 10. The germline gives CDR1 ENHRY, CDR2 SYGVKD. The DNA for the CDR3 is TGTGCCATCAAGTCACAGGGGTCTGGGGAAAAACTGTTTTTT. Amino acid sequence: CAIKSQGSGEKLFF.

This sequence joins TRBV5-5 and TRBJ1-3, with D perhaps TRBD1 (5 bases). This CDR3 comprises 11 residues. Looked up from germline, CDR1 is SGHKS and CDR2 is YYEKEE (reference sequence). V lost 4 bases and J lost 7, with 6 bases in between. The CDR3: CASSGGNTIYF. The DNA for the CDR3 is TGTGCCAGCAGCGGGGGGAACACCATATATTTT.

J is TRBJ2-1 and V is TRBV18, with 7 bases that match TRBD2. The trim removed 6 bases at V and 0 bases at J, leaving 2 bases unmatched. This CDR3 spans 14 amino acids. In germline, CDR1 is KGHSH, CDR2 LQKENI. The CDR3 region is CASSGGSSYNEQFF. The CDR3 region has the DNA TGTGCCAGCTCGGGGGGGAGCTCCTACAATGAGCAGTTCTTC.

The genes are TRBV9 and TRBJ2-7, with 7 bases fitting TRBD1. The V segment lost 2 bases and the J segment 0 bases; nucleotides outside the gene matches: 2. Germline V gene lookup returns CDR1 SGDLS and CDR2 YYNGEE. The CDR3 is 14 residues long. The CDR3 bases are TGTGCCAGCAGCGTTACAGGGGTCTCCTACGAGCAGTACTTC. Protein sequence: CASSVTGVSYEQYF.

V gene TRBV4-2 combines with J gene TRBJ2-3; TRBD2 matches at 15 bases. J was trimmed by 0 bases and V by 2 bases; bases with no gene match: 6. Germline V lookup: CDR1 LGHNA, CDR2 YNFKEQ. This CDR3 is built from 19 residues. The CDR3 sequence: CASSQKGLAGGTSTDTQYF. The CDR3 DNA follows: TGTGCCAGCAGCCAAAAGGGACTAGCGGGGGGCACTAGCACAGATACGCAGTATTTT.

This clone occurred a few times. The chain employs TRBV7-9 and TRBJ2-1, with D tentatively TRBD2 (5 bases). V gave up 5 bases and J gave up 0 bases, with 11 bases separating them. Germline values: CDR1 SEHNR, CDR2 FQNEAQ (reference sequence). The CDR3 has 15 residues. CDR3 nucleotides: TGTGCCAGCAGCCCCCGGGGAAGCTCCTACAATGAGCAGTTCTTC. This encodes CASSPRGSSYNEQFF.

V gene TRBV27 combines with J gene TRBJ2-7, with D possibly being TRBD1 (6 bases). Germline CDR1 and CDR2: MNHEY and SMNVEV (reference sequence). This CDR3 comprises 16 residues. The germline V and J ends were trimmed by 5 bases and 0 bases, with 17 bases remaining between them. CDR3 protein: CASSHSIQGVSYEQYF. In DNA form, the CDR3 reads TGTGCCAGCAGTCACTCGATACAGGGAGTCTCCTACGAGCAGTACTTC.

The gene calls are TRBV4-2 and TRBJ2-2; TRBD2 matches 11 bases. V was pared by 6 bases and J by 9 bases, with 6 bases of the junction left unmatched. The length of the CDR3 is 14 residues. The germline V gene encodes CDR1 LGHNA and CDR2 YNFKEQ. The CDR3 here is CASSRLAGHRELFF. DNA for the CDR3: TGTGCCAGCAGTCGACTAGCGGGACACAGGGAGCTGTTTTTT.

The chain has TRBV6-5 and TRBJ2-7; 9 positions match TRBD1. The V gene end was trimmed by 4 bases and the J gene end by 3 bases; junction bases not matched to a gene: 1. The CDR3 spans 13 residues. CDR1 and CDR2 (germline): MNHEY, SVGAGI. CDR3 protein: CASSSDRGYEQYF. The CDR3 DNA reads TGTGCCAGCAGTTCGGACAGGGGCTACGAGCAGTACTTC.

The chain is built from TRBV4-1 and TRBJ1-2, with 7 bases matching TRBD1. Germline V gene data show CDR1 as MGHRA and CDR2 as YSYEKL. The CDR3 is made up of 16 amino acids. With V trimmed by 4 bases and J by 5 bases, 13 bases remained unmatched. The CDR3 nucleotides are TGCGCCAGCAGCCCAGTACCCGGGACAGTCGGGTATGGCTACACCTTC. This gives the protein CASSPVPGTVGYGYTF.